This TCR beta chain stems from a study of blood T cell repertoires in COVID-19. At the level of the study: Some COVID-19 samples were acute and others convalescent; all came from the United States, Italy and Spain.

The V end lost 0 bases, the J end lost 4 bases, and 12 bases lay between the germline ends. The CDR3 has 15 residues. Per germline, CDR1 MGHRA and CDR2 YSYEKL. The authors' processing: Amplification from reference gene primers served as the basis for estimated nucleated cell counts. Repertoires were generated with immunoSEQ multiplex PCR, while TCRdb's copy carries only in-frame clones and drops some. The D gene and trimming were derived from the DNA, and the V and J assignments and clone size from that table. The sample yields some 70,000 clones, approximately 73% seen once. The material sequenced was peripheral blood. The source is a man between 60 and 75 years old with COVID-19, enrolled during active disease. J is TRBJ1-2 and V is TRBV4-1; D call uncertain. The CDR3 nucleotides are TGCGCCAGCAGCCAAGACGCGTCCGGAGGCTATGGCTACACCTTC. It encodes CASSQDASGGYGYTF.